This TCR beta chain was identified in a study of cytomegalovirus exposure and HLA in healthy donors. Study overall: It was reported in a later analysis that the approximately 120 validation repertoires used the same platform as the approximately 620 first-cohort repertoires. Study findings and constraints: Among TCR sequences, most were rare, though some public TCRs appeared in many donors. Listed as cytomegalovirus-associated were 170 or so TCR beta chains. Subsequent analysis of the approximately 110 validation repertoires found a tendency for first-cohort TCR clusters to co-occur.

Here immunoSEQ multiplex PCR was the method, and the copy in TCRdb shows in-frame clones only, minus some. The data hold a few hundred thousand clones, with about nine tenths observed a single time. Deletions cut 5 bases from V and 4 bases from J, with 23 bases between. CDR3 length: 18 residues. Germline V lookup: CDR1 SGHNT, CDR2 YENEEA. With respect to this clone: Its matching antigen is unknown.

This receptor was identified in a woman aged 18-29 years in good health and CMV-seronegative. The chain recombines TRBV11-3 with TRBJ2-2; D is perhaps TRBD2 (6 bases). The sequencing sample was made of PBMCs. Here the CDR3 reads CASSPLRGRTILTGELFF. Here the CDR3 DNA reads TGTGCCAGCAGCCCGCTGAGAGGCCGGACTATCCTCACCGGGGAGCTGTTTTTT. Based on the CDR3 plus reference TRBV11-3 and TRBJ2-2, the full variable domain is EAGVVQSPRYKIIEKKQPVAFWCNPISGHNTLYWYLQNLGQGPELLIRYENEEAVDDSQLPKDRFSAERLKGVDSTLKIQPAELGDSAVYLCASSPLRGRTILTGELFFGEGSRLTVL.